Given below is one T cell receptor (beta chain) in context. The data were taken from a study of T cell changes during pregnancy in multiple sclerosis. Libraries were prepared by immunoSEQ multiplex PCR; TCRdb keeps only in-frame clonotypes and omits some of them. Among about 73,000 clones listed, roughly 90% were seen once. CDR1 and CDR2 (germline): MNHEY, SMNVEV (reference sequence). This CDR3 is 17 amino acids long. Trimming took 4 bases from V and 6 from J; bases not matched to a gene: 8. The rearrangement uses TRBV27 and TRBJ2-4; TRBD2 matches at 14 bases. Sequencing used peripheral blood, obtained after pregnancy. The TCR originated in a female donor in good health, enrolled as a control in a pregnancy study. The CDR3 nucleotides are TGTGCCAGCAGTTCCTTGACTAGCGGGAGGGCCGGAAACATTCAGTACTTC. Protein sequence: CASSSLTSGRAGNIQYF.